This T cell receptor (beta chain) was sequenced for a study of blood T cell repertoires in COVID-19. Study overall: The samples span acute and convalescent COVID-19 from the United States, Italy and Spain. Sources were T cells, B-cell-depleted T cells, or PBMCs; the material itself was cDNA or gDNA.

Germline V gene data show CDR1 as MDHEN and CDR2 as SYDVKM. This CDR3 comprises 14 residues. The V and J ends lost 5 bases and 6 bases respectively, with 14 bases between them. Original methodology: Nucleated cell counts were estimated from reference gene primer amplification. Measured with immunoSEQ multiplex PCR; TCRdb has only the in-frame clones, and not every one. The DNA gave D and trimming, while V, J and clone size come from that table. The sample lists 80,000 or so clones, about 85% occurring once. The sequenced sample was peripheral blood. The receptor comes from a human donor in a cohort sampled during active COVID-19. V is TRBV28 and J is TRBJ1-3; D may be TRBD1 (6 bases). CDR3 region: CASSPQGRENTIYF. In nucleotides, the CDR3 is TGTGCCAGCAGTCCCCAGGGGCGAGAAAACACCATATATTTT.